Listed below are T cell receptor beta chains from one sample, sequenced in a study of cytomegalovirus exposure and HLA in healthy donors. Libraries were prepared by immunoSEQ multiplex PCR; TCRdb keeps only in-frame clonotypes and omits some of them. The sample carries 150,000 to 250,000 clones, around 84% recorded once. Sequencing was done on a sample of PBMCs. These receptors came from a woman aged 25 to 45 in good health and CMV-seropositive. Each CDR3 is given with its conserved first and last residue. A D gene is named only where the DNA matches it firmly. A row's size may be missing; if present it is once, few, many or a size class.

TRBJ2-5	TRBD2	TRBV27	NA	TGTGCCAGCAGTTTAGCTCCCCGGGGGGCCCAGTACTTC	CASSLAPRGAQYF
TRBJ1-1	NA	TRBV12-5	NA	TGTGCTAGTGGTTTGAGTCAAGGAGGGCGAACTGAAGCTTTCTTT	CASGLSQGGRTEAFF
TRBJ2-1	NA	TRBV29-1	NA	TGCAGCGTTGCGGAAGCGGAGAAACTCAACAATGAGCAGTTCTTC	CSVAEAEKLNNEQFF
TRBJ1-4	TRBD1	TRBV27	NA	TGTGCCAGCAGTTTCCGGGACAGGGGTTGGCTGTTTTTT	CASSFRDRGWLFF
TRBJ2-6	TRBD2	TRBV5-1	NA	TGCGCCAGCAGCTCCTCCACCCACGGGGGGTCAGGGGCCAACGTCCTGACTTTC	CASSSSTHGGSGANVLTF
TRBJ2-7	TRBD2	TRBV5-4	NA	TGTGCCAGCAGCTTGGGGACTAGCAGATACGAGCAGTACTTC	CASSLGTSRYEQYF
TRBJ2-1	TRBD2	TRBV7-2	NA	TGTGCCAGCAGCCCCAGACTAGCGGTAACGACAAATGAGCAGTTCTTC	CASSPRLAVTTNEQFF
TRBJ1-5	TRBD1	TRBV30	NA	TGTGCCTGGAGTGTTGTAGGGGGCGCGGGGCAGCCCCAGCATTTT	CAWSVVGGAGQPQHF
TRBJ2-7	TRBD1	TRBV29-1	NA	TGCAGCGTTGAAGTAGCGGGACAGGGGGCTGAAGAGCAGTACTTC	CSVEVAGQGAEEQYF
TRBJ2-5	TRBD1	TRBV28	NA	TGTGCCAGCAGTTACCGGGACAGCCACCAAGAGACCCAGTACTTC	CASSYRDSHQETQYF
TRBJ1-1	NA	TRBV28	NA	TGTGCCAGCTTCGTCTCGGGGGAGGGGAAAGCTTTCTTT	CASFVSGEGKAFF
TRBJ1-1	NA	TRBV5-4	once	TGTGCCAGCAGCGGTATAAGGGGGACTGAAGCTTTCTTT	CASSGIRGTEAFF
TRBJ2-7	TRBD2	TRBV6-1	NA	TGTGCCAGCAGTGACGCGGGACTAGCGGGTCGCCTCGAGCAGTACTTC	CASSDAGLAGRLEQYF
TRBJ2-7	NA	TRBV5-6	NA	TGTGCCAGCAGCCCGGGGGGCGCATACGAGCAGTACTTC	CASSPGGAYEQYF
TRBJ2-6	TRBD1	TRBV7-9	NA	TGTGCCAGCAGTTTAGGGACAGGATTCTCTGGGGCCAACGTCCTGACTTTC	CASSLGTGFSGANVLTF
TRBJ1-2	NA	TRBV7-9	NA	TGTGCCAGCAGCTTATCTCTCTCCTTCTATGGCTACACCTTC	CASSLSLSFYGYTF
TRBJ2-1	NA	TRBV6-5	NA	TGTGCCAGCAGTTACCAGCTGGCGGGGGCGATCGATGAGCAGTTCTTC	CASSYQLAGAIDEQFF
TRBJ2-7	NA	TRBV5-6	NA	TGTGCCAGCAGCTTGGTGTCGCGGGGGCCTTTCTACGAGCAGTACTTC	CASSLVSRGPFYEQYF
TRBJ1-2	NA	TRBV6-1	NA	TGTGCCAGTGACAGTGGGCTCATTCTCTACACCTTC	CASDSGLILYTF
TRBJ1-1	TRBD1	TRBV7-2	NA	TGTGCCAGCAGCCCCCACGGAGGACAGGGAGTCACTGAAGCTTTCTTT	CASSPHGGQGVTEAFF
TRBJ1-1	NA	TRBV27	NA	TGTGCCAGCAAGCCGGGACTCAAGAACACTGAAGCTTTCTTT	CASKPGLKNTEAFF
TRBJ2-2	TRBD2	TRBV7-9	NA	TGTGCCAGCAGGAAAGGACTAGCGGTTCCCACCGGGGAGCTGTTTTTT	CASRKGLAVPTGELFF
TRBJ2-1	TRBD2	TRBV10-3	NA	TGTGCCATCAGTGAGGGACTAGCGGGAGACAATGAGCAGTTCTTC	CAISEGLAGDNEQFF
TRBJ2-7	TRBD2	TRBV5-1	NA	TGCGCCAGCAGCTTGGAAGGAGCGGGACTATCCTACGAGCAGTACTTC	CASSLEGAGLSYEQYF
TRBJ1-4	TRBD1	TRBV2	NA	TGTGCCAGCAGATCCGGGACAGGGGATGAAAAACTGTTTTTT	CASRSGTGDEKLFF
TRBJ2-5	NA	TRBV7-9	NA	TGTGCCAGCAGCCAGAGAGTGGAGGGAGAGACCCAGTACTTC	CASSQRVEGETQYF
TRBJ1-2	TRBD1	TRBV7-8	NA	TGTGCCAGCAGCCGACAGGGGATCTATGGCTACACCTTC	CASSRQGIYGYTF
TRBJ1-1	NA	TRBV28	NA	TGTGCCAGCAGTCCGAACAGGGTTGAGGCTTTCTTT	CASSPNRVEAFF
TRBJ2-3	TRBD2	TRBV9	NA	TGTGCCAGCAGCGTAGGACTAGCGGGAGGGCCGGGCACAGATACGCAGTATTTT	CASSVGLAGGPGTDTQYF
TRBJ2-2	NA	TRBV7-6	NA	TGTGCCAGCAGCTTAATGTCGGGAGTCGACACCGGGGAGCTGTTTTTT	CASSLMSGVDTGELFF
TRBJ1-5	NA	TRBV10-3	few	TGTGCCATCAGTGGGGGGAGGAATGGGCAGCCCCAGCATTTT	CAISGGRNGQPQHF
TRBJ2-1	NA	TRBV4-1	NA	TGCGCCAGCAGCCGAGACGCGAATGAGCAGTTCTTC	CASSRDANEQFF
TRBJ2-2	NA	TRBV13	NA	TGTGCCAGCAGCCCAGGGACCGGGGAGCTGTTTTTT	CASSPGTGELFF
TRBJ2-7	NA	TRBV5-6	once	TGTGCCAGCACCCGGACGGGGAGTTGGGAGCAGTACTTC	CASTRTGSWEQYF
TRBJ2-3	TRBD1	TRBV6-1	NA	TGTGCCACGTTCTACAGGACAGGGGGCACAGATACGCAGTATTTT	CATFYRTGGTDTQYF
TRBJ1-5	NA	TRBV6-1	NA	TGTGCCGGCAGTCAGGTCAGAAATCAGCCCCAGCATTTT	CAGSQVRNQPQHF
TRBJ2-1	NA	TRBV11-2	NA	TGTGCCAGCAGGTTGGCAGGGGAGGGCAATGAGCAGTTCTTC	CASRLAGEGNEQFF
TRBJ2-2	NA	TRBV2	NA	TGTGCCAGCATGGGACATCCAACCGGGGAGCTGTTTTTT	CASMGHPTGELFF
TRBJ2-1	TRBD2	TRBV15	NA	TGTGCCACCAGCAGACCTCATATACCCGGGACTAGCGGGAGGTCTGAGCAGTTCTTC	CATSRPHIPGTSGRSEQFF
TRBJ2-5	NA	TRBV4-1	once	TGCGCCAGCAGCCAAGGTCCCCCGAGGCCAGGGGAGACCCAGTACTTC	CASSQGPPRPGETQYF
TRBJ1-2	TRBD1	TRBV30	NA	TGTGCCTGGAGAACAGGGGGCTCGGATGGCTACACCTTC	CAWRTGGSDGYTF
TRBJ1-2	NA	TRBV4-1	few	TGCGCCAGCAGCCACGACTCCATGCTGAACTATGGCTACACCTTC	CASSHDSMLNYGYTF
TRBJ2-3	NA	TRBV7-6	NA	TGTGCCAGCAGCCCAGACAGAAGAACAGATACGCAGTATTTT	CASSPDRRTDTQYF
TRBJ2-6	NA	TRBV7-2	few	TGTGCCAGCAGCTTAGTCCTTGGGGGGTCTGGGGCCAACGTCCTGACTTTC	CASSLVLGGSGANVLTF
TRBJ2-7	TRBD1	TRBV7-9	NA	TGTGCCAGCAGACAGGGGTACGAGCAGTACTTC	CASRQGYEQYF
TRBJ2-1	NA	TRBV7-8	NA	TGTGCCAGCAGCTTAGCTTGGGCCGGACTTGATGAGCAGTTCTTC	CASSLAWAGLDEQFF
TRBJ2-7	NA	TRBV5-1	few	TGCGCCAGCAGTTCCAGCGGGCCCTACGAGCAGTACTTC	CASSSSGPYEQYF
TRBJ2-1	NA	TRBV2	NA	TGTGCCAGCAGATTTCACGCGGAGCAGTTCTTC	CASRFHAEQFF
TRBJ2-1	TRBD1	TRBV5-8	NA	TGTGCCAGCAGCGTACACCGGGACAGGGTGAGCAATGAGCAGTTCTTC	CASSVHRDRVSNEQFF
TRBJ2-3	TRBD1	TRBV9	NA	TGTGCCAGCAGCGGGACCGGGACAGTGGGAAATACGCAGTATTTT	CASSGTGTVGNTQYF
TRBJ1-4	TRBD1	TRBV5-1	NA	TGCGCCAGCAGCTCCGACAGGGTTGAAACTAATGAAAAACTGTTTTTT	CASSSDRVETNEKLFF